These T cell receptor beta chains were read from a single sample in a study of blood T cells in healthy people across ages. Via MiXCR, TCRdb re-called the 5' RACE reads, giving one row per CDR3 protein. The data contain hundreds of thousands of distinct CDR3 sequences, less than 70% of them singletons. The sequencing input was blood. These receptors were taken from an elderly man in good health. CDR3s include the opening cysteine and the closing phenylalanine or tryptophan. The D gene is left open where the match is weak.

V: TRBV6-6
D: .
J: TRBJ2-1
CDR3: CASITSTREEFF

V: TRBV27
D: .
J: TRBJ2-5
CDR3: CASRVYGYQETQYF

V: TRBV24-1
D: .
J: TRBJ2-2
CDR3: CATSDLAGSGTGELFF

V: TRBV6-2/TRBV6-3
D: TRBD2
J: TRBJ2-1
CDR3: CASLKRESIHNEQFF

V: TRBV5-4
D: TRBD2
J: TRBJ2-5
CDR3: CASSLLSGSVETQYF

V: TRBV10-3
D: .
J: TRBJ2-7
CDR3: CAISDFGYEQYF

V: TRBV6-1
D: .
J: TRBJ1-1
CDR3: CASSEGGDLYPAFF

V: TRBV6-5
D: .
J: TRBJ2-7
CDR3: CASSRVGFAYEQYF

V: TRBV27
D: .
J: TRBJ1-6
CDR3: CASKDSLIYNSPLHF

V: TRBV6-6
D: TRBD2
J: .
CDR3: CASSYTSGFSYEQYF

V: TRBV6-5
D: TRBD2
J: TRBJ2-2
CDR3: CASSRIPLAGVIPGELFF

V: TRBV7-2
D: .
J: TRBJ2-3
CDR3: CASSAVQGGADTQYF

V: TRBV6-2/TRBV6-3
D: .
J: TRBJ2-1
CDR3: CASNNSRSYNEQFF

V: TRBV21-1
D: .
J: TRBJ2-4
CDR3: CASSSRDRKAKNIQYF

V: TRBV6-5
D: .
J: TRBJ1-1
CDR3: CASSSLGGEAFF

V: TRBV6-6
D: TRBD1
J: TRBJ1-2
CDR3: CASREGQSYGYTF

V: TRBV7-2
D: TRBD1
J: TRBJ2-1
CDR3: CAGTGAYEQFF

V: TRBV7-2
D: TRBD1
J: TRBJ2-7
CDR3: CASSLFQDRVEQYF

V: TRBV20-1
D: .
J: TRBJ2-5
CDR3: CSARATGLAQETQYF

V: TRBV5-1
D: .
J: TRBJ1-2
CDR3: CASSLATADYYGYTF

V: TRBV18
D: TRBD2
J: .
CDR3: CASSPSSGSGETQYF

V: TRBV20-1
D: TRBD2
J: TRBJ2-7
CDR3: CSVGTSGSSYERYF

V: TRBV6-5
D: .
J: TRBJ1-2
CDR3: CASSPTLWDGYTF

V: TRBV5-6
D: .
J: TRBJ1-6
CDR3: CASSLRPSPLHF

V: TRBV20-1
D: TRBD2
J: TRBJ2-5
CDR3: CSAAGVETQYF

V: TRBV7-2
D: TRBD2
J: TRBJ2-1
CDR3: CASSLGLAGSSYNEQFF

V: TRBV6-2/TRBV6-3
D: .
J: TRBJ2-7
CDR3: CASSRTEAYEQYF

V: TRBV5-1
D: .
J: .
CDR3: CASSLGEGLNEQYF